The text below deals with one T cell receptor beta chain. Its specificity is not known. These data come from a study of T cell responses to AZD1222 COVID-19 vaccine. Study-level findings and limits: After two AZD1222 doses, spike-specific TCR breadth and depth rose versus day 0.

Losses at the gene ends were 9 bases for V and 0 bases for J; bases not matched to a gene: 7. CDR3 size: 14 residues. Per the germline V gene, CDR1 is SGHTA and CDR2 is FQGNSA. The assay was immunoSEQ multiplex PCR, and TCRdb's table has in-frame clones only and misses some. The data hold 100,000 to 120,000 clones, with about 85% observed a single time. This TCR derives from an adult in good health. Sequenced here: peripheral blood, sampled on day 0 of AZD1222 vaccination. This chain connects TRBV7-2 to TRBJ2-7; TRBD1 agrees at 8 bases. In DNA form, the CDR3 reads TGTGCCAGTAACCGGGACAGGTCCTCCTACGAGCAGTACTTC. This codes for CASNRDRSSYEQYF.